The 25 T cell receptor beta chains below come from one sample, sequenced in a study of blood T cell repertoires in COVID-19 (dated by TCRdb to the early 2020s). The library was built by means of the immunoSEQ multiplex PCR assay. Imported from immuneACCESS, the table was reduced by TCRdb to in-frame sequences with V and J called. These copies leave out some clones; in studies compared against another copy, an unresolved V gene accounts for under half, and the cause of the remainder is not known. The sample data list about 88,000 clones, and 90% to 95% of these were observed just once. About 1.7% of the sample goes to the ten largest clones. Sequenced input: peripheral blood. The receptors originated from a human donor with active COVID-19. The donor label of this sample is uncertain.

The V call is TRBV5-8, the J call TRBJ2-2, with TRBD2 as a possible D gene (5 bases). Germline values: CDR1 SGHTS, CDR2 YDEGEE. The CDR3 covers 15 residues. Deletions cut 2 bases from V and 4 bases from J, with 12 bases between. CDR3 DNA: TGTGCCAGCAGCTTAGTAGGAGAGGGCACCGGGGAGCTGTTTTTT. Amino acids: CASSLVGEGTGELFF.

This clone was picked up one time. The chain employs TRBV3-1 (or the pseudogene TRBV3-2) and TRBJ1-2, with 8 nucleotides matching TRBD1. The ends lost 1 base at V and 4 bases at J; junction bases unmatched: 8. Germline lookup yields CDR1 LGHDT and CDR2 YNNKEL (reference sequence). The CDR3 length is 16 residues. CDR3 region: CASSQGMGQALYGYTF. In nucleotides, the CDR3 is TGTGCCAGCAGCCAAGGGATGGGACAGGCCCTCTATGGCTACACCTTC.

This chain uses TRBV18 with TRBJ1-1, with 7 nucleotides matching TRBD1. V shed 3 bases and J 4 bases; nucleotides not matched to a gene: 8. The CDR3 runs to 15 residues. Germline V gives CDR1 KGHSH, CDR2 LQKENI. The CDR3 DNA reads TGTGCCAGCTCACCCTACGGGCAGGGGGTCACTGAAGCTTTCTTT. Its protein product is CASSPYGQGVTEAFF.

This sequence joins TRBV2 and TRBJ2-7, with 7 bases identical to TRBD1. The CDR3 sequence is 12 residues long. V was pared by 7 bases and J by 3 bases, with 3 bases of the junction left unmatched. The germline CDR1 and CDR2 sequences are SNHLY and FYNNEI. The CDR3, as DNA: TGTGCCAGCACGGGACAGAGCTACGAGCAGTACTTC. Translating gives CASTGQSYEQYF. Full variable domain (missing parts from reference TRBV2 and TRBJ2-7): EPEVTQTPSHQVTQMGQEVILRCVPISNHLYFYWYRQILGQKVEFLVSFYNNEISEKSEIFDDQFSVERPDGSNFTLKIRSTKLEDSAMYFCASTGQSYEQYFGPGTRLTVT.

V and J are TRBV7-3 and TRBJ2-3; 12 nucleotides line up with TRBD2. V lost 5 bases and J lost 5; bases outside the gene matches: 11. This CDR3 is 17 amino acids long. CDR1 and CDR2 from the germline V gene are SGHTA and FQGTGA. CDR3 DNA: TGTGCCAGCAGCCCGCATCTAGCGGGGGGGCCAGAAGATACGCAGTATTTT. Protein product: CASSPHLAGGPEDTQYF.

The count of this clone is one. The rearrangement uses TRBV11-1 and TRBJ2-1; 10 bases are shared with TRBD1. Germline V gives CDR1 SGHAT, CDR2 FQDESV (reference sequence). V lost 2 bases and J lost 4; bases outside the gene matches: 2. CDR3 size: 15 residues. CDR3 sequence: CASSLSGQGYNEQFF. CDR3 sequence (DNA): TGTGCCAGCAGCTTATCGGGACAGGGGTACAATGAGCAGTTCTTC.

The V call is TRBV5-1, the J call TRBJ2-4; 12 nucleotides match TRBD2. Germline V lookup: CDR1 SGHRS, CDR2 YFSETQ. Unmatched junction bases numbered 10, after V lost 4 bases and J lost 5 bases. The length of the CDR3 is 17 residues. CDR3 bases: TGCGCCAGCAGCCAGCTCGGACTAGCGGGGTTGGAAAACATTCAGTACTTC. Translating gives CASSQLGLAGLENIQYF.

The chain employs TRBV27 and TRBJ1-3; TRBD1 might be the D (6 bases). The germline gives CDR1 MNHEY, CDR2 SMNVEV (reference sequence). V lost 9 bases to trimming and J lost 0 bases, with 18 bases between them. The CDR3 has 16 residues. The CDR3 is CARRGDTGLSGNTIYF. The CDR3 DNA reads as TGTGCCAGACGAGGGGACACGGGGCTCTCTGGAAACACCATATATTTT.

The chain couples TRBV19 to TRBJ2-2; D may be TRBD2 (5 bases). Germline CDR1 and CDR2: LNHDA and SQIVND (reference sequence). With 10 bases removed from V and 4 bases from J, the gap between germline ends came to 10 bases. The CDR3 extends over 12 amino acids. The CDR3 nucleotides are TGTGCCACCCGCCGGGGCACCGGGGAGCTGTTTTTT. This gives the protein CATRRGTGELFF.

The chain recombines TRBV9 with TRBJ2-7; the D gene is possibly TRBD2 (5 bases). CDR1 and CDR2 from the germline V gene are SGDLS and YYNGEE. The ends were cut back, 0 bases at V and 2 bases at J, with 9 bases in the middle. The CDR3 spans 14 residues. CDR3 protein: CASSVGGLAYEQYF. CDR3 sequence (DNA): TGTGCCAGCAGCGTAGGAGGGTTGGCCTACGAGCAGTACTTC.

The chain recombines TRBV10-1 with TRBJ2-3, with 7 bases fitting TRBD2. The CDR3 covers 14 residues. Trimming cost V 0 bases and J 6 bases; bases outside gene matches: 3. Germline V gene data show CDR1 as WNHNN and CDR2 as SYGVQD (reference sequence). The CDR3 is CASSESGRVDTQYF. In DNA, the CDR3 is TGCGCCAGCAGTGAGTCGGGGAGGGTGGATACGCAGTATTTT.

This rearrangement joins TRBV5-5 to TRBJ2-7; 10 bases are a match to TRBD1. The germline gives CDR1 SGHKS, CDR2 YYEKEE (reference sequence). The CDR3 loop spans 14 amino acids. Losses at the gene ends were 4 bases for V and 2 bases for J; bases not matched to a gene: 3. In nucleotides, the CDR3 is TGTGCCAGCAGCACCGGACAGGGGGCCTACGAGCAGTACTTC. Its protein product is CASSTGQGAYEQYF.

The V and J genes are TRBV5-1 and TRBJ2-5, with 10 nucleotides matching TRBD2. The CDR3 is 17 amino acids. Losses at the gene ends were 0 bases for V and 1 base for J; bases not matched to a gene: 6. The germline V gene encodes CDR1 SGHRS and CDR2 YFSETQ. The CDR3 loop is CASSLAPSGGSQETQYF. The CDR3 region has the DNA TGCGCCAGCAGCTTGGCCCCTAGCGGGGGTTCCCAAGAGACCCAGTACTTC.

The chain uses TRBV5-1 and TRBJ1-4; 11 bases align to TRBD1. V dropped 0 bases and J dropped 7; count of bases not matched to a gene: 5. This CDR3 contains 16 residues. CDR1 is SGHRS, CDR2 YFSETQ, per germline. CDR3 loop: CASSLEGQGEGEKLFF. The CDR3 DNA follows: TGCGCCAGCAGCTTGGAGGGACAGGGGGAAGGTGAAAAACTGTTTTTT.

The genes are TRBV12-2 and TRBJ2-7; no DNA check was done on the table's D call, TRBD1. TRBV12-2 is noted as a pseudogene. The CDR3 is made up of 13 amino acids. The CDR3 protein is CASRSGQDYEQYF. Written as DNA, the CDR3 is TGTGCAAGTCGCTCCGGACAGGACTACGAGCAGTACTTC.

The rearrangement links TRBV7-9 to TRBJ1-3; 8 bases map to TRBD1. Trimming cost V 6 bases and J 4 bases; bases outside gene matches: 11. Per germline, CDR1 SEHNR and CDR2 FQNEAQ (reference sequence). The CDR3 spans 16 residues. The chain's CDR3 is CASRPKTGEYGNTIYF. The CDR3 coding sequence is TGTGCCAGCAGACCTAAGACAGGGGAATACGGAAACACCATATATTTT.

This sequence joins TRBV7-5 and TRBJ1-5; TRBD1 reflects the table's D call only, with no check against the DNA. TRBV7-5 is described as a pseudogene. This CDR3 region has 19 residues. This CDR3 reads CVRGESMTGVPLSNQPQHF. The CDR3, as DNA: TGTGTCAGAGGAGAGAGTATGACAGGGGTTCCCCTTAGCAATCAGCCCCAGCATTTT.

The chain combines TRBV20-1 with TRBJ2-3, with a possible D match to TRBD1 (6 bases). The V end lost 3 bases, the J end lost 4 bases, and 17 bases lay between the germline ends. The CDR3 spans 15 residues. CDR1 is DFQATT and CDR2 is SNEGSKA in the germline V gene (reference sequence). The CDR3 is CSASRGTVASDTQYF. The DNA for the CDR3 is TGCAGTGCTAGTAGGGGGACGGTGGCGTCAGATACGCAGTATTTT.

This clone was seen only once. The chain uses TRBV21-1 and TRBJ2-7; the table's D call of TRBD2 was not tested on the DNA. TRBV21-1 is annotated as a pseudogene. The CDR3 runs to 19 residues. The CDR3 here is CASSETTSGGEQIPYEQYF. The DNA of the CDR3 is TGTGCCAGCAGCGAAACGACTAGCGGGGGGGAACAAATACCCTACGAGCAGTACTTC.

V usage is TRBV19 and J usage is TRBJ1-3, with TRBD1 matching over 7 bases. The CDR3 totals 15 residues. The J segment lost 2 bases and the V segment lost 7 bases, leaving 8 bases of the junction unmatched. Germline CDR1 is LNHDA and CDR2 is SQIVND (reference sequence). CDR3 nucleotides: TGTGCCAGTACGCGTTTCAGGGGGACTGGAAACACCATATATTTT. It translates to CASTRFRGTGNTIYF.

The J gene is TRBJ1-6, the V gene TRBV11-2, with TRBD1 matching 7 bases. This CDR3 region has 13 residues. Per the germline V gene, CDR1 is SGHAT and CDR2 is FQNNGV. V lost 0 bases and J lost 14; bases outside the gene matches: 4. CDR3 sequence: CASSLDVTGSLHF. CDR3 bases: TGTGCCAGCAGCTTAGACGTGACAGGGTCCCTCCACTTT.

The genes are TRBV11-3 and TRBJ2-1, with 8 bases identical to TRBD2. The CDR3 is made up of 15 amino acids. CDR1 is SGHNT and CDR2 is YENEEA in the germline V gene. Trimming removed 3 bases from V and 8 bases from J; junction bases left unmatched: 9. CDR3 amino acids: CASSFYGGGSYEQFF. In DNA, the CDR3 is TGTGCCAGCAGCTTTTATGGCGGGGGGTCATATGAGCAGTTCTTC.

The gene calls are TRBV14 and TRBJ2-3; 7 positions agree with TRBD2. V shed 1 base and J 8 bases; nucleotides not matched to a gene: 6. Germline V gives CDR1 SGHDN, CDR2 FVKESK. This CDR3 contains 14 residues. CDR3 sequence reads: CASSQAGGTGTQYF. CDR3 nucleotides: TGTGCCAGCAGCCAAGCGGGGGGAACCGGTACGCAGTATTTT.

The rearrangement uses TRBV14 and TRBJ2-7, with TRBD2 as a possible D gene (7 bases). Germline CDR1 reads SGHDN; CDR2 reads FVKESK. Trimming cost V 3 bases and J 8 bases, with 8 bases left between them. This CDR3 has 11 residues. Written as DNA, the CDR3 is TGTGCCAGCAGCCACGGGGGGCAGCAGTACTTC. Its translation: CASSHGGQQYF.

The J gene is TRBJ2-7, the V gene TRBV2, with D perhaps TRBD1 (5 bases). V lost 1 base, J lost 2 bases, and 6 bases lay in between. Per the germline V gene, CDR1 is SNHLY and CDR2 is FYNNEI. The CDR3 is 13 residues long. The CDR3 DNA is TGTGCCAGCAGTGAAGGACAGACCTACGAGCAGTACTTC. It is translated as CASSEGQTYEQYF.